The 3 T cell receptor beta chains given below trace back to one sample, sequenced in a study of T-cell memory formation after mild COVID-19. TCRdb re-called the 5' RACE reads through MiXCR, storing one row per CDR3 protein. The repertoire holds around 100,000 distinct CDR3 sequences, with over 20% as singletons. The specimen sequenced was PBMCs or a T cell subset sorted from them (not recorded which). Receptors originate from a man between 18 and 35 years old who had mild COVID-19 (a few samples of this study predate the infection). Cell type and time point are not known.

The chain uses TRBV7-9 and TRBJ2-1, with 13 bases that match TRBD2. This CDR3 contains 15 residues. The germline CDR1 and CDR2 sequences are SEHNR and FQNEAQ (reference sequence). J lost 8 bases, V lost 3 bases, and 4 bases had no gene match. This CDR3 reads CASSFGLAGVYEQFF. The CDR3 nucleotides are TGTGCCAGCAGCTTCGGACTAGCGGGAGTATATGAGCAGTTCTTC. The variable domain in full, completed from reference TRBV7-9 and TRBJ2-1, reads DTGVSQNPRHKITKRGQNVTFRCDPISEHNRLYWYRQTLGQGPEFLTYFQNEAQLEKSRLLSDRFSAERPKGSFSTLEIQRTEQGDSAMYLCASSFGLAGVYEQFFGPGTRLTVL.

This sequence joins TRBV4-3 and TRBJ2-7; 8 bases map to TRBD1. This CDR3 has 15 residues. Looked up from germline, CDR1 is LGHNA and CDR2 is YSLEER. With V trimmed by 3 bases and J by 3 bases, 7 bases remained unmatched. The CDR3 spells CASSQETGTGYEQYF. CDR3 nucleotide sequence: TGCGCCAGCAGCCAGGAAACCGGGACAGGCTACGAGCAGTACTTC.

The genes are TRBV7-2 and TRBJ2-1, with D perhaps matching TRBD2 (7 bases). This CDR3 spans 16 amino acids. The germline V gene has CDR1 SGHTA and CDR2 FQGNSA. Trimming removed 5 bases from V and 3 bases from J, with 17 bases in between. The CDR3 loop is CASSHQGGGDYNEQFF. The DNA for the CDR3 is TGTGCCAGCAGCCATCAAGGGGGGGGAGACTACAATGAGCAGTTCTTC.